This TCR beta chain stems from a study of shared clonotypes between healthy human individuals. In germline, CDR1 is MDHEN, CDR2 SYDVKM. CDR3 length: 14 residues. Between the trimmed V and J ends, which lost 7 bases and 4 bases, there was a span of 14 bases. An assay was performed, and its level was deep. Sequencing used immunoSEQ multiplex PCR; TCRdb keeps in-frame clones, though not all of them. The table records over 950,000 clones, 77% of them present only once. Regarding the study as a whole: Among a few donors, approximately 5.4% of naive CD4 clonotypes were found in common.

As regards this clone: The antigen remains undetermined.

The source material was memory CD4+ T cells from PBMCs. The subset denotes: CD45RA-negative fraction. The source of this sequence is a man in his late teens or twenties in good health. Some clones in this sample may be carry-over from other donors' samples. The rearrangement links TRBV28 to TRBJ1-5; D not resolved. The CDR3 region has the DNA TGTGCCAGCAAGCGAGGATTCGGAAATCAGCCCCAGCATTTT. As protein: CASKRGFGNQPQHF.